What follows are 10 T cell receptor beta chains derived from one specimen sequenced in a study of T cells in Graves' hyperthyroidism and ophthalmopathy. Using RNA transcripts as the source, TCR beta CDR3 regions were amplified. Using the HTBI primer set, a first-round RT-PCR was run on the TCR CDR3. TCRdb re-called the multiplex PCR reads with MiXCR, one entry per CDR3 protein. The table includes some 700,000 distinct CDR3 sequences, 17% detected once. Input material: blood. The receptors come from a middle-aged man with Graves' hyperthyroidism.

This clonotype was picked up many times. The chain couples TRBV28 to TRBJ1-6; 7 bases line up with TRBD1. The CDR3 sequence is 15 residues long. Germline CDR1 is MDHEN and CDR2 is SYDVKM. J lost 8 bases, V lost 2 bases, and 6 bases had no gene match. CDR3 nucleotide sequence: TGTGCCAGCAGTTTACAGGGACAGTTATATTCACCCCTCCACTTT. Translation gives CASSLQGQLYSPLHF.

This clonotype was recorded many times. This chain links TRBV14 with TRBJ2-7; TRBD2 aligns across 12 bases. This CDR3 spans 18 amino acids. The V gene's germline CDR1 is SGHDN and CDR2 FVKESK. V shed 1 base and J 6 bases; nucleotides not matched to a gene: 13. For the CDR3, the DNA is TGTGCCAGCAGCCAAGGAGACGGACTAGCGGGAATAGAGGTCGAGCAGTACTTC. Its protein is CASSQGDGLAGIEVEQYF.

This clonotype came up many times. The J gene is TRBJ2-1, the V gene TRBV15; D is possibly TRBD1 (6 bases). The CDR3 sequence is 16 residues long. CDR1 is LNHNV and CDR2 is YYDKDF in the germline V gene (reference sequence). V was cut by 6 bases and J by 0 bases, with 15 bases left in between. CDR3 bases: TGTGCCACCAGACCGACAGGATCGAGCTCCTACAATGAGCAGTTCTTC. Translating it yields CATRPTGSSSYNEQFF.

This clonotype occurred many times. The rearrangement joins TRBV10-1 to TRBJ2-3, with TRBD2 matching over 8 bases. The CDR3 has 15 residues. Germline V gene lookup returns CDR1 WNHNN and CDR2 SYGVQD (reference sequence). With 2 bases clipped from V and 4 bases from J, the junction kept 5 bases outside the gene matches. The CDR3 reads CASSEGGGLADTQYF. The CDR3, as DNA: TGCGCCAGCAGTGAGGGGGGGGGACTAGCAGATACGCAGTATTTT.

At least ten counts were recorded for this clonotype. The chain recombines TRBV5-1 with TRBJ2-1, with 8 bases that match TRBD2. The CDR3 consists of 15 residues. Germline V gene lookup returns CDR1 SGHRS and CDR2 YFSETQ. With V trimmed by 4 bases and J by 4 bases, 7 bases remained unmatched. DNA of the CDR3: TGCGCCAGCAGCGTGGGACTAGGGGGATACAATGAGCAGTTCTTC. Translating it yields CASSVGLGGYNEQFF. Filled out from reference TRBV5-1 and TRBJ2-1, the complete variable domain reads KAGVTQTPRYLIKTRGQQVTLSCSPISGHRSVSWYQQTPGQGLQFLFEYFSETQRNKGNFPGRFSGRQFSNSRSEMNVSTLELGDSALYLCASSVGLGGYNEQFFGPGTRLTVL.

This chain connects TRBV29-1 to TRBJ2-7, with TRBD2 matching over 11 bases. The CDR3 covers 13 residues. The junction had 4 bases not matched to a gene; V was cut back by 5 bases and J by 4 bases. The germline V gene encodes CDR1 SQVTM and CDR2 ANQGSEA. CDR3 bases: TGCAGCGTTATCGGACTAGCGGGTTACGAGCAGTACTTC. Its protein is CSVIGLAGYEQYF.

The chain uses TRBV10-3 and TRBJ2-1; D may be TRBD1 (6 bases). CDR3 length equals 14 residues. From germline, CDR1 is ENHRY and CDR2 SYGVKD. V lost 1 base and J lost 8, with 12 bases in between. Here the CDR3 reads CAISELGQKDEQFF. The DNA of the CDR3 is TGTGCCATCAGTGAGTTGGGACAAAAGGATGAGCAGTTCTTC.

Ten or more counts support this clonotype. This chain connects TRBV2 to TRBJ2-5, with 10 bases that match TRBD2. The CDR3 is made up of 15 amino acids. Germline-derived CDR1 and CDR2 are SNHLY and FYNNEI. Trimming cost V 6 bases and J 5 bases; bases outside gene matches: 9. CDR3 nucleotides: TGTGCCAGCAGCCTTCTAGCGGGAGCATCGGAGACCCAGTACTTC. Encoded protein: CASSLLAGASETQYF.

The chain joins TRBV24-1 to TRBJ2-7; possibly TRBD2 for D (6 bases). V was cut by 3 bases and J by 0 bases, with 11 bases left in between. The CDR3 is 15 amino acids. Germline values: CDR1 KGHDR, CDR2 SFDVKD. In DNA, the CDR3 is TGTGCCACCAGTGATGGCCGGGGGATCTCCTACGAGCAGTACTTC. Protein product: CATSDGRGISYEQYF.

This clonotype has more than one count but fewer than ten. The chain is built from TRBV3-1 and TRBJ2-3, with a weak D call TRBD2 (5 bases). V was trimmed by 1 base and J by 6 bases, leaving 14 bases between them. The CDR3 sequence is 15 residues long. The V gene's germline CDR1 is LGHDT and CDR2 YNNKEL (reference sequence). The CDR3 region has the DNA TGTGCCAGCAGCCAAGGAGCGGAAGTCGGGGATACGCAGTATTTT. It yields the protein CASSQGAEVGDTQYF.